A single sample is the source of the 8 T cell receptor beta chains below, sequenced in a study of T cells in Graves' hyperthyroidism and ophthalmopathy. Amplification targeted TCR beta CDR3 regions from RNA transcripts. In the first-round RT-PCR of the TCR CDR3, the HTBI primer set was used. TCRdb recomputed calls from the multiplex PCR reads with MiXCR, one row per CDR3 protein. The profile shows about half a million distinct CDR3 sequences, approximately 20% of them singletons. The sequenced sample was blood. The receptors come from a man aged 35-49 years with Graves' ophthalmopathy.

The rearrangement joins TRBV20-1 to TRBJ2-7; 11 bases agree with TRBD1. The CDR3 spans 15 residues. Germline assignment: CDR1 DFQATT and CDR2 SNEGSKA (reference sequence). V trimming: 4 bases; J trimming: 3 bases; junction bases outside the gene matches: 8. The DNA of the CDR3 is TGCAGTGCTAATTCGCCCGGGACAGGGGGCTACGAGCAGTACTTC. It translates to CSANSPGTGGYEQYF.

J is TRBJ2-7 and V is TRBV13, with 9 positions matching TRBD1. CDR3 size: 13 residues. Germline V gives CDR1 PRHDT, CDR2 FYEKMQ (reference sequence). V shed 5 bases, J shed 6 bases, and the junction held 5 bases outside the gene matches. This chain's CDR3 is CASSRDRAAEQYF. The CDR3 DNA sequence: TGTGCCAGCAGCCGGGACAGGGCGGCCGAGCAGTACTTC.

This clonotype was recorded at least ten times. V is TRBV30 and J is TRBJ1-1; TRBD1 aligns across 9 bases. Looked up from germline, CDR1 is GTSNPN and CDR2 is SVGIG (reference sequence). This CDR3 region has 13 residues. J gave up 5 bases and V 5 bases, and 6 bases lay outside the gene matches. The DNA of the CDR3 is TGTGCCTGGGGACAGGGGAGGGGGACTGAAGCTTTCTTT. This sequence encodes CAWGQGRGTEAFF.

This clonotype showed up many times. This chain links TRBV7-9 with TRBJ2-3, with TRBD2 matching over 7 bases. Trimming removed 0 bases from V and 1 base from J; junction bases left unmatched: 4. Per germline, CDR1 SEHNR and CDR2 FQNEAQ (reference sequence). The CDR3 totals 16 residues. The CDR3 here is CASSLAGRAGTDTQYF. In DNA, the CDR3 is TGTGCCAGCAGCTTAGCTGGGAGGGCTGGCACAGATACGCAGTATTTT. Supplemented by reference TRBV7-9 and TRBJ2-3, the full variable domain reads DTGVSQNPRHKITKRGQNVTFRCDPISEHNRLYWYRQTLGQGPEFLTYFQNEAQLEKSRLLSDRFSAERPKGSFSTLEIQRTEQGDSAMYLCASSLAGRAGTDTQYFGPGTRLTVL.

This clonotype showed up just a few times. The CDR3 sequence is CASSLVWPSSYNEQFF. CDR3 nucleotide sequence: TGTGCCAGCAGCTTAGTCTGGCCCAGCTCCTACAATGAGCAGTTCTTC. This chain connects TRBV13 to TRBJ2-1; D unclear. Germline V gives CDR1 PRHDT, CDR2 FYEKMQ (reference sequence). The CDR3 consists of 16 residues. Trimming removed 1 base at V and 0 bases at J, with 10 bases between.

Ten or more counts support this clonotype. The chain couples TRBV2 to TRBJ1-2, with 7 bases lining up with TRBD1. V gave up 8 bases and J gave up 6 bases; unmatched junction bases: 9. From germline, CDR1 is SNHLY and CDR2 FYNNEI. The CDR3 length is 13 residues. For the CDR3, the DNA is TGTGCCAGCTCTCGGACAGGAGGGAATGGCTACACCTTC. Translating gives CASSRTGGNGYTF. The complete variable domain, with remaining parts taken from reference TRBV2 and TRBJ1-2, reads EPEVTQTPSHQVTQMGQEVILRCVPISNHLYFYWYRQILGQKVEFLVSFYNNEISEKSEIFDDQFSVERPDGSNFTLKIRSTKLEDSAMYFCASSRTGGNGYTFGSGTRLTVV.

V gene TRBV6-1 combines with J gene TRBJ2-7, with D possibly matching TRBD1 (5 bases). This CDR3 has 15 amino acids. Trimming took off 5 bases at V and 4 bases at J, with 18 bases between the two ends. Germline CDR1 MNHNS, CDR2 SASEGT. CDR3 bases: TGTGCCAGCAGTTGGTCAGACAGCGCCGGGTACGAGCAGTACTTC. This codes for CASSWSDSAGYEQYF.

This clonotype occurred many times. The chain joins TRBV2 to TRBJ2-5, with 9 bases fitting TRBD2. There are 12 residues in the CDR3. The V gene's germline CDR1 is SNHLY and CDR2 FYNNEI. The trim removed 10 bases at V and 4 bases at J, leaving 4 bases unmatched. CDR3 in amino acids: CATERGAETQYF. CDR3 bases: TGTGCCACGGAGCGGGGGGCAGAGACCCAGTACTTC.